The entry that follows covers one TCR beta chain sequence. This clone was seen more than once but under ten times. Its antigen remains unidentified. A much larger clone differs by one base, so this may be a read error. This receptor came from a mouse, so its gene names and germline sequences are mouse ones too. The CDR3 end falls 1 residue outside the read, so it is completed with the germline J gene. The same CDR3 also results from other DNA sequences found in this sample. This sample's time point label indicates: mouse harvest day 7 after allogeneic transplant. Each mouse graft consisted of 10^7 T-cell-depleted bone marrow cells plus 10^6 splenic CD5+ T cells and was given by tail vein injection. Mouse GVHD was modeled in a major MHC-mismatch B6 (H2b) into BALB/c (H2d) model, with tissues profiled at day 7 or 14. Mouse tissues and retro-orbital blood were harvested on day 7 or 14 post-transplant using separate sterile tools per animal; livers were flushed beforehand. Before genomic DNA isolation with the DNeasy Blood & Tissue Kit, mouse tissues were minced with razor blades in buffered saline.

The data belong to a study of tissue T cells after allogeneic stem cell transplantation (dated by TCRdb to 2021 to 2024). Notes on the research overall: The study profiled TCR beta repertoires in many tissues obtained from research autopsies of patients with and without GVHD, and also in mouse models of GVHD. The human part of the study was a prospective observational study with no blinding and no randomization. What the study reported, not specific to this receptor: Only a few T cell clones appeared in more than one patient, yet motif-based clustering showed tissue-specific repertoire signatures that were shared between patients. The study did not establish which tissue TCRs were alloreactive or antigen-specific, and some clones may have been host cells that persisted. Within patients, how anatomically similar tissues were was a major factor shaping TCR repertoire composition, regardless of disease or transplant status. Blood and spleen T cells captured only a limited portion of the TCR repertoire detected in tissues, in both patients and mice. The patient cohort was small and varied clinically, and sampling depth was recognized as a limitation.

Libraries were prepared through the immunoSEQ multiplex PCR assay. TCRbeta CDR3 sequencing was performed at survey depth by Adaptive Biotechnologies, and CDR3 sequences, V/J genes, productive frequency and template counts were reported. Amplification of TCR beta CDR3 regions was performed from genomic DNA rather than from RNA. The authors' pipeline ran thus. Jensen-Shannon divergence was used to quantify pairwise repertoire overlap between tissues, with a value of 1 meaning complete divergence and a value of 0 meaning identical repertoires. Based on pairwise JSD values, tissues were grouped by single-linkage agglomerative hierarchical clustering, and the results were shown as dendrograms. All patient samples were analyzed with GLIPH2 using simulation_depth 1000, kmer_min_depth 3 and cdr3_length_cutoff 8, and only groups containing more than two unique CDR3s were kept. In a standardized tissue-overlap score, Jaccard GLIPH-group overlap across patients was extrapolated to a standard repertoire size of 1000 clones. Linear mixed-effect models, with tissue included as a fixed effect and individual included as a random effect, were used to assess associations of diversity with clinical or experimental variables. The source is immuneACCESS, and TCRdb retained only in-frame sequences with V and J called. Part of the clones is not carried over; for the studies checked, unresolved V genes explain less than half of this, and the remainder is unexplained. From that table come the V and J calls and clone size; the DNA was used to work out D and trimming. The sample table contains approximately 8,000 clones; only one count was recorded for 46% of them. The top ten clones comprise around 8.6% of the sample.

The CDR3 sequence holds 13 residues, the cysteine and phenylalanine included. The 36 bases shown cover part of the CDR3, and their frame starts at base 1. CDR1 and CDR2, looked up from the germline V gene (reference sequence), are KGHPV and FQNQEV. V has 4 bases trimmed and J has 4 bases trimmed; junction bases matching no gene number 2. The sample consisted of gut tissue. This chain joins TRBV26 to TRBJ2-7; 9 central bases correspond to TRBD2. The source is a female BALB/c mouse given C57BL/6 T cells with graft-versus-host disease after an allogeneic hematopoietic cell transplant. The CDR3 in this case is CASSPGLGYEQYF. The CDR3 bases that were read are TGTGCCAGCAGTCCGGGACTGGGATATGAACAGTAC.